This T cell receptor beta chain stems from a study of metastatic and nonmetastatic thyroid tumors. TCRdb reanalyzed the PCR reads via MiXCR. Among over 50,000 clones listed, just under 30% were seen once. The V end lost 0 bases, the J end lost 2 bases, and 10 bases lay between the germline ends. From germline, CDR1 is MNHEY and CDR2 SVGEGT. This CDR3 has 15 amino acids. Prior to thyroid surgery, none of the patients had received any treatment. The chain recombines TRBV6-2 or TRBV6-3 with TRBJ2-5; D is possibly TRBD1 or TRBD2 (5 bases each). The receptor was isolated from a female donor with papillary thyroid cancer or a benign thyroid nodule (not recorded which). Some clones in this sample may be carry-over from other donors' samples. The sequenced sample was blood. CDR3 loop: CASSYSGPTQETQYF. The CDR3 region has the DNA TGTGCCAGCAGTTACTCGGGACCAACACAAGAGACCCAGTACTTC.